The 30 T cell receptor beta chains given below trace back to one sample, sequenced in a study of blood T cell repertoires in COVID-19. Libraries were prepared by immunoSEQ multiplex PCR; TCRdb keeps only in-frame clonotypes and omits some of them. The sample lists 200,000 or so clones, roughly four fifths occurring once. Sequences were obtained from peripheral blood. These receptors came from a woman aged 80 or older with COVID-19, enrolled during active disease.

The rearrangement links TRBV7-2 to TRBJ2-1; TRBD2 matches at 10 bases. The V and J ends lost 1 base and 1 base, in that order; junction bases with no gene match: 1. From germline, CDR1 is SGHTA and CDR2 FQGNSA. The CDR3 sequence is 16 residues long. CDR3 in amino acids: CASSLGAGGSYNEQFF. CDR3 DNA: TGTGCCAGCAGCTTAGGAGCGGGGGGGTCCTACAATGAGCAGTTCTTC.

The gene calls are TRBV15 and TRBJ2-5; 7 bases agree with TRBD1. The CDR3 covers 15 residues. CDR1 and CDR2 from the germline V gene are LNHNV and YYDKDF (reference sequence). V lost 6 bases, J lost 5 bases, and 12 bases stayed unmatched. The CDR3 nucleotides read TGTGCCACCAGTATACGGGACAGCCCATGGGAGACCCAGTACTTC. Translation gives CATSIRDSPWETQYF.

This chain links TRBV19 with TRBJ1-4; maybe TRBD1 (5 bases). Germline-derived CDR1 and CDR2 are LNHDA and SQIVND (reference sequence). The CDR3 covers 15 residues. V dropped 5 bases and J dropped 2 bases, with 12 bases sitting between them. CDR3 loop: CASSARVGTNEKLFF. The CDR3, as DNA: TGTGCCAGTAGTGCCAGGGTCGGGACTAATGAAAAACTGTTTTTT.

J is TRBJ1-6 and V is TRBV14; D ambiguous. The CDR3 contains 15 residues. Trimming pared 1 base from V and 7 bases from J, leaving 11 bases between. The germline V gene has CDR1 SGHDN and CDR2 FVKESK. The CDR3 loop reads CASSQAQSRNSPLHF. CDR3 in DNA: TGTGCCAGCAGCCAAGCACAGTCTCGGAATTCACCCCTCCACTTT.

This clone was detected a few times. This rearrangement joins TRBV5-6 to TRBJ1-2, with TRBD1 matching 10 bases. Per the germline V gene, CDR1 is SGHDT and CDR2 is YYEEEE. The CDR3 runs 16 residues. The trim removed 5 bases at V and 4 bases at J, leaving 11 bases unmatched. DNA for the CDR3: TGTGCCAGCAGGACGGGACAGGGGCGGAGTTTCTATGGCTACACCTTC. Residues: CASRTGQGRSFYGYTF.

The chain employs TRBV19 and TRBJ2-2, with 7 nucleotides matching TRBD1. This CDR3 is built from 14 residues. CDR1 and CDR2 (germline): LNHDA, SQIVND (reference sequence). V lost 10 bases, J lost 3 bases, and 8 bases stayed unmatched. The CDR3 region has the DNA TGTGCCACTGGGCGACAGGGACACACCGGGGAGCTGTTTTTT. This translates into CATGRQGHTGELFF.

This chain uses TRBV24-1 with TRBJ1-1, with 7 bases aligning to TRBD1. The ends lost 4 bases at V and 6 bases at J; junction bases unmatched: 7. The CDR3 has 14 amino acids. Germline lookup yields CDR1 KGHDR and CDR2 SFDVKD. The CDR3 is CATSESTGDAEAFF. CDR3 DNA sequence: TGTGCCACCAGTGAATCAACAGGGGATGCTGAAGCTTTCTTT.

A single count supports this clone. The chain carries TRBV4-3 and TRBJ2-5, with TRBD2 matching over 8 bases. CDR1 and CDR2 from the germline V gene are LGHNA and YSLEER. The trim removed 3 bases at V and 5 bases at J, leaving 8 bases unmatched. The CDR3 has 15 amino acids. The chain's CDR3 is CASSHAWTSTETQYF. In DNA, the CDR3 is TGCGCCAGCAGCCACGCTTGGACTAGCACGGAGACCCAGTACTTC.

This sequence joins TRBV5-6 and TRBJ2-7; unclear D gene. The CDR3 covers 13 residues. Germline CDR1 and CDR2: SGHDT and YYEEEE. V was clipped by 1 base and J by 1 base, with 6 bases between them. The CDR3 loop reads CASSLWQSYEQYF. In DNA, the CDR3 is TGTGCCAGCAGCTTGTGGCAGTCCTACGAGCAGTACTTC.

The rearrangement links TRBV7-9 to TRBJ2-1; 9 positions agree with TRBD2. The CDR3 totals 15 residues. V dropped 3 bases and J dropped 1; count of bases not matched to a gene: 1. Germline CDR1 and CDR2: SEHNR and FQNEAQ (reference sequence). Here the CDR3 DNA reads TGTGCCAGCAGCTTGCGGGGGGGATCCTACAATGAGCAGTTCTTC. It yields the protein CASSLRGGSYNEQFF.

The chain employs TRBV28 and TRBJ2-7; D not certain. The germline V and J ends were trimmed by 5 bases and 3 bases, with 5 bases remaining between them. Germline V gene data show CDR1 as MDHEN and CDR2 as SYDVKM. This CDR3 contains 11 residues. The DNA for the CDR3 is TGTGCCAGCAGTCAGTTCTACGAGCAGTACTTC. Translated, it gives CASSQFYEQYF.

The table lists this clone with a few counts. V usage is TRBV15 and J usage is TRBJ1-2, with TRBD1 identical over 12 bases. V was clipped by 2 bases and J by 4 bases; unmatched bases: 8. From germline, CDR1 is LNHNV and CDR2 YYDKDF (reference sequence). The CDR3 is made up of 17 amino acids. As DNA, the CDR3 is TGTGCCACCAGCAGACCGCCGGGACAGGGGGCGATCTATGGCTACACCTTC. Protein: CATSRPPGQGAIYGYTF.

V gene TRBV28 combines with J gene TRBJ1-2, with TRBD1 identical over 9 bases. Trimming at V came to 5 bases and at J to 4 bases, leaving 14 bases not matched to a gene. CDR1 and CDR2 (germline): MDHEN, SYDVKM. This CDR3 spans 17 amino acids. The CDR3 loop is CASSPNLYRGLSYGYTF. The CDR3 coding sequence is TGTGCCAGCAGTCCCAATCTATACAGGGGGCTTAGCTATGGCTACACCTTC.

The chain uses TRBV19 and TRBJ1-2, with D tentatively TRBD1 (5 bases). Germline V gene data show CDR1 as LNHDA and CDR2 as SQIVND (reference sequence). V lost 1 base and J lost 2, with 17 bases in between. This CDR3 is 17 amino acids long. The CDR3 region is CASSIGPGMFGNYGYTF. CDR3 DNA sequence: TGTGCCAGTAGTATAGGTCCAGGGATGTTTGGAAACTATGGCTACACCTTC.

This chain uses TRBV6-5 with TRBJ1-2, with D possibly being TRBD1 (5 bases). Trimming removed 10 bases at V and 4 bases at J, with 16 bases between. The CDR3 spans 13 residues. Germline V lookup: CDR1 MNHEY, CDR2 SVGAGI. CDR3 DNA: TGTGCCACCTCACAGGCGGTGGGCTATGGCTACACCTTC. Translation: CATSQAVGYGYTF.

This clone appeared a few times. This chain's CDR3 is CASSPEGGLQPQHF. The CDR3 DNA is TGCGCCAGCAGCCCGGAGGGGGGGCTGCAGCCCCAGCATTTT. This chain connects TRBV5-1 to TRBJ1-5; perhaps TRBD1 as D (6 bases). The CDR3 length is 14 residues. Trimming pared 4 bases from V and 7 bases from J, leaving 15 bases between. Germline CDR1 reads SGHRS; CDR2 reads YFSETQ.

The chain is built from TRBV5-4 and TRBJ2-2, with TRBD2 matching 9 bases. This CDR3 region has 15 residues. Germline lookup yields CDR1 SGHNT and CDR2 YYREEE (reference sequence). V gave up 4 bases and J gave up 6 bases; unmatched junction bases: 7. CDR3 coding DNA: TGTGCCAGCAGCGGAGGGCTAGCGGGATCCGGGGAGCTGTTTTTT. Translated, it gives CASSGGLAGSGELFF.

The chain joins TRBV5-1 to TRBJ1-3; D remains unclear. CDR1 and CDR2 from the germline V gene are SGHRS and YFSETQ. This CDR3 contains 16 residues. V lost 0 bases and J 0 bases, leaving 10 bases between the germline ends. This CDR3 is CASSLVSANSGNTIYF. CDR3 coding DNA: TGCGCCAGCAGCTTGGTGAGCGCCAACTCTGGAAACACCATATATTTT.

The chain is built from TRBV4-1 and TRBJ1-1; D gene unclear. This CDR3 contains 11 residues. Per germline, CDR1 MGHRA and CDR2 YSYEKL. Trimming removed 3 bases from V and 7 bases from J, with 6 bases in between. The chain's CDR3 is CASSQAGEAFF. The CDR3 bases are TGCGCCAGCAGCCAGGCGGGTGAAGCTTTCTTT.

CDR3 sequence: CASSATGGSGNTIYF. The DNA for the CDR3 is TGTGCCAGCAGCGCTACAGGGGGCTCTGGAAACACCATATATTTT. The chain employs TRBV9 and TRBJ1-3; 8 positions agree with TRBD1. The CDR3 consists of 15 residues. J gave up 0 bases and V 3 bases, and 2 bases lay outside the gene matches. Germline V gene lookup returns CDR1 SGDLS and CDR2 YYNGEE.

This chain joins TRBV5-1 and TRBJ1-6; D remains unclear. The CDR3 is made up of 15 amino acids. The V gene's germline CDR1 is SGHRS and CDR2 YFSETQ. Between the trimmed V and J ends, which lost 0 bases and 7 bases, there was a span of 11 bases. CDR3 bases: TGCGCCAGCAGCTTGGTCGGGTTCTACAATTCACCCCTCCACTTT. Amino acids: CASSLVGFYNSPLHF.

The V call is TRBV4-3, the J call TRBJ1-6, with TRBD1 as a possible D gene (6 bases). Trimming stripped 0 bases from V and 9 bases from J, with 15 bases between. Germline assignment: CDR1 LGHNA and CDR2 YSLEER. The CDR3 runs 16 residues. The chain's CDR3 is CASSQDRGAPISPLHF. For the CDR3, the DNA is TGCGCCAGCAGCCAAGATCGGGGGGCCCCAATTTCACCCCTCCACTTT.

V and J are TRBV5-1 and TRBJ1-1; D is unresolved. The germline gives CDR1 SGHRS, CDR2 YFSETQ. This CDR3 has 13 residues. Between the trimmed V and J ends, which lost 2 bases and 6 bases, there was a span of 11 bases. CDR3 nucleotides: TGCGCCAGCAGCTTTGGCCGCGGCGCTGAAGCTTTCTTT. Translated, it gives CASSFGRGAEAFF.

V is TRBV12-2 and J is TRBJ2-7; the listed D gene, TRBD2, was not tested against the DNA. TRBV12-2 is shown as a pseudogene. The CDR3 is 16 amino acids. CDR3 protein: CASRLASGLTNYEQYF. The CDR3 nucleotides are TGTGCAAGTCGCTTAGCTTCGGGACTTACTAACTACGAGCAGTACTTC.

The chain is built from TRBV6-5 and TRBJ2-3, with TRBD1 matching over 9 bases. This CDR3 is 15 amino acids long. CDR1 and CDR2 from the germline V gene are MNHEY and SVGAGI. The ends lost 1 base at V and 6 bases at J; junction bases unmatched: 5. The DNA for the CDR3 is TGTGCCAGCAGTTACTTGGGACAGGGCAGGGATACGCAGTATTTT. Translation gives CASSYLGQGRDTQYF.

The chain combines TRBV5-6 with TRBJ2-7, with 11 bases matching TRBD2. Trimming took 3 bases from V and 2 from J; bases not matched to a gene: 7. The CDR3 spans 16 residues. CDR1 and CDR2 (germline): SGHDT, YYEEEE. CDR3 DNA: TGTGCCAGCAGCTGGGCCTCTAGCGGGGGGACCTACGAGCAGTACTTC. Protein product: CASSWASSGGTYEQYF.

The chain recombines TRBV2 with TRBJ1-6; TRBD1 matches at 8 bases. V lost 2 bases, J lost 8 bases, and 2 bases stayed unmatched. Germline assignment: CDR1 SNHLY and CDR2 FYNNEI. This CDR3 region has 14 residues. As DNA, the CDR3 is TGTGCCAGCAGTGAACAGGGGGCTTATTCACCCCTCCACTTT. It specifies CASSEQGAYSPLHF. Full variable domain (missing parts from reference TRBV2 and TRBJ1-6): EPEVTQTPSHQVTQMGQEVILRCVPISNHLYFYWYRQILGQKVEFLVSFYNNEISEKSEIFDDQFSVERPDGSNFTLKIRSTKLEDSAMYFCASSEQGAYSPLHFGNGTRLTVT.

The chain couples TRBV5-4 to TRBJ2-5; a weak D match, TRBD2 (6 bases). The CDR3 has 15 amino acids. Trimming removed 4 bases at V and 2 bases at J, with 15 bases between. Per the germline V gene, CDR1 is SGHNT and CDR2 is YYREEE (reference sequence). CDR3 sequence: CASSPLAAVQETQYF. The CDR3 DNA is TGTGCCAGCAGCCCTTTAGCGGCCGTACAAGAGACCCAGTACTTC.

The chain has TRBV19 and TRBJ1-2; 7 bases line up with TRBD1. The germline V gene has CDR1 LNHDA and CDR2 SQIVND (reference sequence). CDR3 size: 15 residues. The junction had 10 bases not matched to a gene; V was cut back by 5 bases and J by 4 bases. CDR3 bases: TGTGCCAGTAGTGTAACAGGGGCCGCCGGCTATGGCTACACCTTC. It translates to CASSVTGAAGYGYTF.

The rearrangement uses TRBV6-5 and TRBJ1-2; no clear D. V was pared by 8 bases and J by 8 bases, with 18 bases between. Germline V lookup: CDR1 MNHEY, CDR2 SVGAGI. CDR3 length: 13 residues. DNA of the CDR3: TGTGCCAGCTGCCGGCGGGAAGGAGGGGGCTACACCTTC. Translated, it gives CASCRREGGGYTF.